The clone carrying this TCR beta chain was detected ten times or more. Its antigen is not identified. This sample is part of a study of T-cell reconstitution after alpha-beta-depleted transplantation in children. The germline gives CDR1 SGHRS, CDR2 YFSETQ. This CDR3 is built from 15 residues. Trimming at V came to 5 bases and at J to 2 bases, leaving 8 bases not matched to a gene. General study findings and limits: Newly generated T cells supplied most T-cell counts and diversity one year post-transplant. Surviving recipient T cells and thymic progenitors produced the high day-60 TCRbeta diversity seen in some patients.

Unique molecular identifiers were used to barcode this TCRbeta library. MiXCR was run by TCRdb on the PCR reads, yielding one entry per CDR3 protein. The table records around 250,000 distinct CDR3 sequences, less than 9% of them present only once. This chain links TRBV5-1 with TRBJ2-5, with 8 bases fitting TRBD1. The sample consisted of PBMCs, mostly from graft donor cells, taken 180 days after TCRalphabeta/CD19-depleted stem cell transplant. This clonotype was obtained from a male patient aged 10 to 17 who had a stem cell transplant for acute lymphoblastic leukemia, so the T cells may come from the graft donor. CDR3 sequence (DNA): TGCGCCAGCAGAATCATGGGACAGGAGCAAGAGACCCAGTACTTC. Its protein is CASRIMGQEQETQYF.